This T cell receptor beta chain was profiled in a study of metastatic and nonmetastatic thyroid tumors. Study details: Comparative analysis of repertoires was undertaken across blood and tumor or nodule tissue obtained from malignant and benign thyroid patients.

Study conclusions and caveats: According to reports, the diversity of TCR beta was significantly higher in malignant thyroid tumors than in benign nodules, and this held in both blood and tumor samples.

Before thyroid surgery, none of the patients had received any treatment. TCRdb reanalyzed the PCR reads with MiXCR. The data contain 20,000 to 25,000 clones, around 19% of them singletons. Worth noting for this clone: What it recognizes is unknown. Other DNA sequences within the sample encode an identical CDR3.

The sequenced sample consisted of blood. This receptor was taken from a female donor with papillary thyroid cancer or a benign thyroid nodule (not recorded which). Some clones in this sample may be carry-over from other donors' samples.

The CDR3 reads CASSLYTGVGQPQHF. The DNA of the CDR3 is TGTGCCAGCAGTTTATATACTGGGGTCGGTCAGCCCCAGCATTTT. This chain joins TRBV12-3 or TRBV12-4 and TRBJ1-5; no clear D. CDR3 length: 15 amino acids. V shed 2 bases and J shed 6 bases, with 14 bases lying between them.